This TCR beta chain originates from a study of CD8+ T cells in alopecia areata. As for this clone: Its antigen remains unknown.

Study-wide results and caveats: Lesional scalp, especially alopecia totalis/universalis, showed higher clonality than normal scalp.

cDNA prepared by RNA extraction and subsequent reverse transcription served as the template for sequencing. Profiling relied on immunoSEQ multiplex PCR, and the TCRdb table lists in-frame clones only, not all of them. The data contain some 120,000 clones, roughly 61% of them singletons. The V gene end was trimmed by 0 bases and the J gene end by 2 bases; junction bases not matched to a gene: 5. Germline-derived CDR1 and CDR2 are SGDLS and YYNGEE. CDR3 length: 16 residues. As part of sample collection, lesional scalp punch biopsies and peripheral blood were taken from alopecia areata patients. The sample in question was CD4+ T cells sorted from blood, obtained at week 0. J is TRBJ2-5 and V is TRBV9; 9 positions match TRBD2. The source is a human donor with alopecia areata. The CDR3 DNA is TGTGCCAGCAGCGTAGACCCTAGCGGGATTCAAGAGACCCAGTACTTC. This translates into CASSVDPSGIQETQYF. Variable domain in full (rest from reference TRBV9 and TRBJ2-5): DSGVTQTPKHLITATGQRVTLRCSPRSGDLSVYWYQQSLDQGLQFLIQYYNGEERAKGNILERFSAQQFPDLHSELNLSSLELGDSALYFCASSVDPSGIQETQYFGPGTRLLVL.